The 22 T cell receptor beta chains given below trace back to one sample, sequenced in a study of CD8 T cells in ankylosing spondylitis. Study-wide findings and caveats: It appeared that ankylosing spondylitis blood was characterized by a TCR beta motif of about 8 highly homologous variants.

Each CDR3 protein is one row after TCRdb ran MiXCR on the 5' RACE reads. The sample yields more than 400,000 distinct CDR3 sequences, less than 6% seen once. For these receptors, no antigen is known. Sequenced sample: blood, either unsorted or a sorted T cell fraction (not recorded which). The receptors were gathered from a male donor with ankylosing spondylitis.

At least ten counts were recorded for this clonotype. The rearrangement uses TRBV20-1 and TRBJ1-2, with unresolved D. Trimming pared 3 bases from V and 8 bases from J, leaving 19 bases between. From germline, CDR1 is DFQATT and CDR2 SNEGSKA (reference sequence). The CDR3 is 14 amino acids. CDR3 nucleotides: TGCAGTGCTAGGAGAAGTCTCACTCTATGGGGCTACACCTTC. This codes for CSARRSLTLWGYTF.

The J gene is TRBJ1-6, the V gene TRBV4-3; no clear D gene. This CDR3 contains 14 residues. Per germline, CDR1 LGHNA and CDR2 YSLEER. The V gene lost 4 bases and the J gene lost 13 bases, with 17 bases spanning the gap. CDR3 region: CASSPDRGMWPLHF. The CDR3 region has the DNA TGCGCCAGCAGCCCAGATCGCGGAATGTGGCCCCTCCACTTT.

This clonotype was detected a few times. This chain links TRBV5-1 with TRBJ1-2; D uncertain. This CDR3 spans 15 amino acids. Germline assignment: CDR1 SGHRS and CDR2 YFSETQ. Deletions cut 0 bases from V and 4 bases from J, with 13 bases between. The DNA of the CDR3 is TGCGCCAGCAGCTTGGAAACGGCAGCCTTCTATGGCTACACCTTC. Amino acid sequence: CASSLETAAFYGYTF.

The sample holds a few counts of this clonotype. This sequence joins TRBV6-2 or TRBV6-3 and TRBJ2-5, with D unresolved. The CDR3 contains 15 residues. Trimming pared 2 bases from V and 2 bases from J, leaving 12 bases between. Germline CDR1 reads MNHEY; CDR2 reads SVGEGT. The CDR3 bases are TGTGCCAGCAGTTACGAATGGGCCAGGCAAGAGACCCAGTACTTC. Its protein is CASSYEWARQETQYF.

This clonotype came up many times. V usage is TRBV12-3 or TRBV12-4 and J usage is TRBJ1-5; 7 positions match TRBD1. This CDR3 spans 13 amino acids. Trimming at V came to 6 bases and at J to 9 bases, leaving 8 bases not matched to a gene. CDR3 protein: CASSLTGLAPQHF. CDR3 nucleotide sequence: TGTGCCAGCAGCCTGACAGGGTTGGCGCCCCAGCATTTT.

Many counts were recorded for this clonotype. The gene calls are TRBV20-1 and TRBJ1-2, with unresolved D. Per germline, CDR1 DFQATT and CDR2 SNEGSKA (reference sequence). The CDR3 has 13 amino acids. Trimming stripped 3 bases from V and 1 base from J, with 9 bases between. This CDR3 is CSARSAGNYGYTF. CDR3 sequence (DNA): TGCAGTGCTAGGTCGGCTGGTAACTATGGCTACACCTTC.

This clonotype was recorded many times. This chain connects TRBV28 to TRBJ1-1; TRBD1 is a possible D gene (6 bases). The germline gives CDR1 MDHEN, CDR2 SYDVKM. The CDR3 has 15 amino acids. Trimming took 3 bases from V and 1 from J, leaving 12 bases between them. The CDR3 DNA follows: TGTGCCAGCAGTTTCGGGGGCAGTTCGAACACTGAAGCTTTCTTT. Encoded protein: CASSFGGSSNTEAFF.

This clonotype was seen at least ten times. The V call is TRBV4-3, the J call TRBJ1-2; D is unresolved. The CDR3 runs 16 residues. Between the trimmed V and J ends, which lost 0 bases and 4 bases, there was a span of 15 bases. CDR1 and CDR2 from the germline V gene are LGHNA and YSLEER. CDR3 DNA: TGCGCCAGCAGCCAAGATTACGGACGGTTTCTCTATGGCTACACCTTC. It specifies CASSQDYGRFLYGYTF.

This clonotype has ten or more counts. The chain recombines TRBV20-1 with TRBJ1-2; D remains ambiguous. The germline V and J ends were trimmed by 4 bases and 4 bases, with 13 bases remaining between them. The germline V gene encodes CDR1 DFQATT and CDR2 SNEGSKA (reference sequence). The CDR3 has 13 amino acids. The CDR3 sequence: CSAIRTATYGYTF. The CDR3 coding sequence is TGCAGTGCTATTAGGACCGCAACCTATGGCTACACCTTC.

The J gene is TRBJ1-2, the V gene TRBV20-1, with D perhaps matching TRBD1 (6 bases). CDR3 length: 13 amino acids. Trimming took 8 bases from V and 8 from J, leaving 21 bases between them. Germline CDR1 DFQATT, CDR2 SNEGSKA (reference sequence). CDR3 loop: CSPEDSVFEGYTF. CDR3 DNA sequence: TGCAGTCCCGAGGACAGCGTTTTTGAAGGCTACACCTTC.

This clonotype has a count of ten or more. The chain recombines TRBV20-1 with TRBJ2-1; D not resolved. The germline gives CDR1 DFQATT, CDR2 SNEGSKA (reference sequence). V lost 3 bases and J 5 bases, leaving 2 bases between the germline ends. The CDR3 covers 10 residues. CDR3 nucleotides: TGCAGTGCTAGTGACAATGAGCAGTTCTTC. Its protein product is CSASDNEQFF.

In this sample, this clonotype turned up a few times. This chain links TRBV20-1 with TRBJ2-5; 9 bases agree with TRBD2. This CDR3 has 17 residues. V gave up 0 bases and J gave up 4 bases; unmatched junction bases: 12. Germline CDR1 reads DFQATT; CDR2 reads SNEGSKA (reference sequence). Written as DNA, the CDR3 is TGCAGTGCTAGAGATGTATTGAGCGGGGGGCCGGGAGAGACCCAGTACTTC. Protein: CSARDVLSGGPGETQYF.

This clonotype was recorded many times. The chain couples TRBV12-3 or TRBV12-4 to TRBJ2-5, with TRBD2 matching over 7 bases. V shed 0 bases and J 5 bases; nucleotides not matched to a gene: 3. This CDR3 has 14 residues. CDR3 loop: CASSLAGGKETQYF. The CDR3 DNA reads TGTGCCAGCAGTTTAGCGGGAGGGAAGGAGACCCAGTACTTC.

This clonotype was counted at least ten times. This chain's CDR3 is CASSANHRDRGEKLFF. CDR3 coding DNA: TGTGCCAGCAGTGCAAATCACCGGGACAGGGGAGAAAAACTGTTTTTT. The genes are TRBV6-1 and TRBJ1-4, with TRBD1 identical over 10 bases. Per the germline V gene, CDR1 is MNHNS and CDR2 is SASEGT. Trimming at V came to 4 bases and at J to 8 bases, leaving 10 bases not matched to a gene. The CDR3 covers 16 residues.

The rearrangement uses TRBV4-2 and TRBJ1-1, with D perhaps matching TRBD1 (6 bases). This CDR3 contains 14 residues. Germline lookup yields CDR1 LGHNA and CDR2 YNFKEQ. V lost 3 bases, J lost 4 bases, and 12 bases lay in between. In DNA form, the CDR3 reads TGTGCCAGCAGCCAGACACAGGGAAGCACTGAAGCTTTCTTT. This sequence encodes CASSQTQGSTEAFF.

The table lists this clonotype with many counts. The chain joins TRBV15 to TRBJ2-1, with D unresolved. Germline CDR1 reads LNHNV; CDR2 reads YYDKDF (reference sequence). Between the trimmed V and J ends, which lost 1 base and 0 bases, there was a span of 7 bases. CDR3 length: 15 amino acids. The DNA for the CDR3 is TGTGCCACCAGCAGAGTTCCCAGCTCCTACAATGAGCAGTTCTTC. Amino acid sequence: CATSRVPSSYNEQFF.

This clonotype was found many times. The chain is built from TRBV29-1 and TRBJ1-1; D gene unclear. Trimming cost V 2 bases and J 1 base, with 26 bases left between them. The CDR3 totals 19 residues. The germline gives CDR1 SQVTM, CDR2 ANQGSEA. The CDR3 nucleotides are TGCAGCGTTGAACCCAGCTGGCCTGTGGCTCGAAAAAAGAACACTGAAGCTTTCTTT. This sequence encodes CSVEPSWPVARKKNTEAFF.

The table lists this clonotype with many counts. This rearrangement joins TRBV9 to TRBJ2-1; the D is unclear. CDR1 SGDLS and CDR2 YYNGEE come from the germline V gene. The CDR3 runs to 12 residues. V gave up 3 bases and J gave up 12 bases, with 13 bases separating them. The CDR3 nucleotides read TGTGCCAGCAGCGGGACCCCCGGACGGCAGTTCTTC. This gives the protein CASSGTPGRQFF.

As to this clonotype: A much larger clone sits a single nucleotide away, making a read error possible. The chain recombines TRBV28 with TRBJ1-1; the D is unclear. Germline V gene lookup returns CDR1 MDHEN and CDR2 SYDVKM. The CDR3 spans 11 residues. Trimming removed 7 bases from V and 5 bases from J, with 8 bases in between. The CDR3 loop is CASNLQTEAFF. In nucleotides, the CDR3 is TGTGCCAGCAATCTACAAACTGAAGCTTTCTTT. Complete variable domain (other parts from reference TRBV28 and TRBJ1-1): DVKVTQSSRYLVKRTGEKVFLECVQDMDHENMFWYRQDPGLGLRLIYFSYDVKMKEKGDIPEGYSVSREKKERFSLILESASTNQTSMYLCASNLQTEAFFGQGTRLTVV.

The CDR3 bases are TGTGCCAGCAGCTTAGTGGAGGCAGGGTGGTACTTC. Encoded protein: CASSLVEAGWYF. V usage is TRBV7-8 and J usage is TRBJ2-5, with D perhaps TRBD1 or TRBD2 (5 bases each). The CDR3 spans 12 residues. V lost 1 base and J 13 bases, leaving 13 bases between the germline ends. Germline assignment: CDR1 SGHVS and CDR2 FQNEAQ.

This clonotype was observed at least ten times. The chain uses TRBV7-2 and TRBJ1-1, with a possible D match to TRBD1 (5 bases). Deletions cut 1 base from V and 11 bases from J, with 11 bases between. The germline gives CDR1 SGHTA, CDR2 FQGNSA. The CDR3 covers 12 residues. Here the CDR3 DNA reads TGTGCCAGCAGCTTAGAGGGGATCGGGGCTTTCTTT. Encoded protein: CASSLEGIGAFF.

This clonotype occurred many times. The rearrangement joins TRBV27 to TRBJ2-7, with a tentative D call TRBD2 (5 bases). CDR3 length: 11 residues. Trimming removed 5 bases at V and 6 bases at J, with 8 bases between. In germline, CDR1 is MNHEY, CDR2 SMNVEV (reference sequence). CDR3: CASSRGIEQYF. The CDR3 DNA follows: TGTGCCAGCAGTCGGGGAATCGAGCAGTACTTC.